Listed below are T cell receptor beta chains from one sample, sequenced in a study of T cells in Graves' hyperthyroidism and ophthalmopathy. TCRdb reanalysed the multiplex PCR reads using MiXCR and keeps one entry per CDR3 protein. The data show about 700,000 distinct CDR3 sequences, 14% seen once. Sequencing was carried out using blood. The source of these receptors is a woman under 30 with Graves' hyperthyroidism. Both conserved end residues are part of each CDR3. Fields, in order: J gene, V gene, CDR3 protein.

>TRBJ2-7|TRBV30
CAWSVHTGGSYEQYF
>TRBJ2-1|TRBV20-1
CSALPSGRAWNEQFF
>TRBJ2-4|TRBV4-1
CASSQEWGGPAKNIQYF
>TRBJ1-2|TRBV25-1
CASKGQNDLDYTF
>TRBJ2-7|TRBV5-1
CASSSFTYEQYF
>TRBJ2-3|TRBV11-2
CASSLEGELAGATDTQYF
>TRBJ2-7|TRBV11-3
CASSQGEVAYEQYF
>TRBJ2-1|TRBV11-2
CASSLGLINEQFF
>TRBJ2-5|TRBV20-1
CSATRSGETQYF
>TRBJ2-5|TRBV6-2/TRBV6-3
CASSYSKRDIETQYF
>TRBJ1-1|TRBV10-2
CASRVPMNTEAFF
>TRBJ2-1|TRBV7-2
CASSPGLAKYEQFF
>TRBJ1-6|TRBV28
CASSSQGASPLHF
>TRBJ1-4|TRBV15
CATSQRGGGEKLFF
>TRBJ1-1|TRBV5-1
CASSRWGAGQHTEAFF
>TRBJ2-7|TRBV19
CASSITGQGAYEQYF
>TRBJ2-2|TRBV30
CAWSGVTGELFF
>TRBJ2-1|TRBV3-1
CASSQDLDVFGDRAYNEQFF
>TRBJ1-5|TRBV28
CASNEMKPGTGGQPQHF
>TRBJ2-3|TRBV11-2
CASSFWRDSGRGADTQYF
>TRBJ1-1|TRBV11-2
CASSLDPGLPEAFF
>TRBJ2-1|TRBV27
CASSYRTTFASPHNEQFF
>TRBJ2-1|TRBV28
CASSLFISLSYNEQFF
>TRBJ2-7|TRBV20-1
CSARPTTSAAYEQYF
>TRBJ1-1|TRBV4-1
CASSQDRGTNTEAFF
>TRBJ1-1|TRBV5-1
CASSRTPPNTEAFF
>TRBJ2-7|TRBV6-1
CASSEAMERPEQYF
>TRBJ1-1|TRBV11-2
CASSLGFRRRDRGRIPEAFF
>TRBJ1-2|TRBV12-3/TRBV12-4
CASSLGSPGNYGYTF
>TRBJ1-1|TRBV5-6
CASSSLLNTEAFF
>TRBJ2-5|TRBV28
CASSRLAGIETQYF
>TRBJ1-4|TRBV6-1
CASRAGQGYGEKLFF
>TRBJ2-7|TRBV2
CASIGKGANYEQYF
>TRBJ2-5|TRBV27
CASSPQTQETQYF
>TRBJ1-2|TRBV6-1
CASSPRGEWGYTF